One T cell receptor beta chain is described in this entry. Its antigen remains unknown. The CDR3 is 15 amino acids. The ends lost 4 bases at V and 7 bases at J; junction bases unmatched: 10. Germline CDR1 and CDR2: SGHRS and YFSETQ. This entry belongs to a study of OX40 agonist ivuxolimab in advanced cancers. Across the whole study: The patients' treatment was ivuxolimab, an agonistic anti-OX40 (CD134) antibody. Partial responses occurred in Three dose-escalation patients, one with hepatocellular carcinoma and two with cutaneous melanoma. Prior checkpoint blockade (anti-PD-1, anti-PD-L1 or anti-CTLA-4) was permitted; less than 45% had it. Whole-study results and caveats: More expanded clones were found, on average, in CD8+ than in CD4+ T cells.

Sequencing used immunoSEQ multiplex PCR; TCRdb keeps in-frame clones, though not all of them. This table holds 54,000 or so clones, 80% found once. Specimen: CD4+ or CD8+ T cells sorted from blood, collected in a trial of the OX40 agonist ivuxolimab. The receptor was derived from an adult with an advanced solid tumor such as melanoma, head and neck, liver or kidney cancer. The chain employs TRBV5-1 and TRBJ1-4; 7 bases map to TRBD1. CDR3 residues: CASSVTGAETEKLFF. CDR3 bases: TGCGCCAGCAGCGTCACAGGGGCCGAAACTGAAAAACTGTTTTTT.